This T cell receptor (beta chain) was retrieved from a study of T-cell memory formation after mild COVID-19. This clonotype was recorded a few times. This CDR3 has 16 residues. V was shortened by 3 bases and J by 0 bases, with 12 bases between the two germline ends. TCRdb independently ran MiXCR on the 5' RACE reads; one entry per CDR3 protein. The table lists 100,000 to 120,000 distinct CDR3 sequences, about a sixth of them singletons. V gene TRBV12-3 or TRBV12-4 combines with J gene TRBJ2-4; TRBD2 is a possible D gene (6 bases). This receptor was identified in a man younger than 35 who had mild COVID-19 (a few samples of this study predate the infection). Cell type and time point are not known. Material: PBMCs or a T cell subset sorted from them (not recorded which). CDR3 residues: CASSLWQGLAKNIQYF. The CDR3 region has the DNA TGTGCCAGCAGTTTGTGGCAGGGACTAGCCAAAAACATTCAGTACTTC.